A single sample is the source of the 30 T cell receptor beta chains below, sequenced in a study of blood T cell repertoires in COVID-19. Profiling relied on immunoSEQ multiplex PCR, and the TCRdb table lists in-frame clones only, not all of them. The sample includes roughly 40,000 clones, over 70% seen only once; the top ten take approximately 10%. The sample comprised peripheral blood. These receptor sequences come from a woman aged 70-85 years with acute or convalescent COVID-19.

The chain joins TRBV18 to TRBJ2-7, with 12 bases fitting TRBD1. The germline gives CDR1 KGHSH, CDR2 LQKENI. The CDR3 runs 15 residues. J was trimmed by 5 bases and V by 2 bases; bases with no gene match: 4. CDR3 in DNA: TGTGCCAGCTCACCAATGGGACAGGGGGCCCACGAGCAGTACGTC. As protein: CASSPMGQGAHEQYV.

This clone was seen a few times. The chain recombines TRBV2 with TRBJ2-7; 9 bases fit TRBD1. V was pared by 6 bases and J by 3 bases, with 6 bases of the junction left unmatched. The length of the CDR3 is 14 residues. The V gene's germline CDR1 is SNHLY and CDR2 FYNNEI. The CDR3 DNA follows: TGTGCCAGCAGCCGTAAGACAGGGGGCTACGAGCAGTACGTC. Amino acid sequence: CASSRKTGGYEQYV.

The rearrangement uses TRBV3-1 (or the pseudogene TRBV3-2) and TRBJ2-1, with D unresolved. The CDR3 contains 13 residues. In germline, CDR1 is LGHDT, CDR2 YNNKEL (reference sequence). The V and J ends lost 0 bases and 5 bases respectively, with 5 bases between them. CDR3 region: CASSQDRHNEQFF. The CDR3 DNA is TGTGCCAGCAGCCAAGATCGTCACAATGAGCAGTTCTTC.

The count of this clone is one. The rearrangement joins TRBV6-2 or TRBV6-3 to TRBJ2-5, with a tentative D call TRBD1 (5 bases). Deletions cut 6 bases from V and 5 bases from J, with 13 bases between. The CDR3 covers 13 residues. Per germline, CDR1 MNHEY and CDR2 SVGEGT. CDR3 residues: CASSMDIRETQYF. The CDR3 DNA reads TGTGCCAGCAGCATGGACATAAGGGAGACCCAGTACTTC.

The gene calls are TRBV2 and TRBJ1-1, with unresolved D. V lost 3 bases and J 0 bases, leaving 5 bases between the germline ends. Germline V gene lookup returns CDR1 SNHLY and CDR2 FYNNEI. This CDR3 is 13 amino acids long. Here the CDR3 DNA reads TGTGCCAGCAGTGATGAGTTGAACACTGAAGCTTTCTTT. Protein product: CASSDELNTEAFF.

The rearrangement uses TRBV20-1 and TRBJ2-7, with D unresolved. Per the germline V gene, CDR1 is DFQATT and CDR2 is SNEGSKA (reference sequence). This CDR3 region has 11 residues. V dropped 4 bases and J dropped 4 bases, with 8 bases sitting between them. The CDR3 sequence: CSATSPYEQYV. The CDR3 DNA sequence: TGCAGTGCTACCTCCCCTTACGAGCAGTACGTC.

V gene TRBV11-2 combines with J gene TRBJ2-1; possible D gene TRBD1, 6 bases. The V gene's germline CDR1 is SGHAT and CDR2 FQNNGV. The V end was cut by 5 bases, the J end by 5 bases, with 28 bases between. The CDR3 length is 19 residues. The DNA of the CDR3 is TGTGCCAGCAGCCCATCCGACAGGAGAGTACGACACGGCCACAATGAGCAGTTCTTC. It is translated as CASSPSDRRVRHGHNEQFF.

The rearrangement joins TRBV18 to TRBJ1-1; D is uncertain. CDR1 KGHSH and CDR2 LQKENI come from the germline V gene. The CDR3 covers 15 residues. Trimming stripped 3 bases from V and 10 bases from J, with 21 bases between. CDR3 residues: CASSPLTSAGLPAFF. CDR3 nucleotides: TGTGCCAGCTCACCTTTAACTTCGGCAGGTCTCCCAGCTTTCTTT.

CDR3 protein: CASRTKGGSDTQYF. In DNA, the CDR3 is TGTGCCAGCAGAACCAAGGGGGGGTCAGATACGCAGTATTTT. The chain joins TRBV6-5 to TRBJ2-3; D is perhaps TRBD2 (7 bases). The V end lost 6 bases, the J end lost 4 bases, and 14 bases lay between the germline ends. This CDR3 is built from 14 residues. CDR1 MNHEY and CDR2 SVGAGI come from the germline V gene.

The chain joins TRBV12-5 to TRBJ2-1, with 10 bases aligning to TRBD1. The trim removed 5 bases at V and 6 bases at J, leaving 4 bases unmatched. This CDR3 has 14 amino acids. The germline V gene has CDR1 LGHNT and CDR2 FRNRAP. CDR3 residues: CASGTGQGINEQFF. CDR3 sequence (DNA): TGTGCTAGTGGTACGGGACAGGGGATCAATGAGCAGTTCTTC. The full variable domain, rest sourced from reference TRBV12-5 and TRBJ2-1, is DARVTQTPRHKVTEMGQEVTMRCQPILGHNTVFWYRQTMMQGLELLAYFRNRAPLDDSGMPKDRFSAEMPDATLATLKIQPSEPRDSAVYFCASGTGQGINEQFFGPGTRLTVL.

V usage is TRBV6-5 and J usage is TRBJ1-1; 8 bases line up with TRBD1. V trimming: 5 bases; J trimming: 1 base; junction bases outside the gene matches: 6. Germline V gene sequence: CDR1 MNHEY, CDR2 SVGAGI. The CDR3 runs to 15 residues. Here the CDR3 DNA reads TGTGCCAGCAGTCCACGTGACAGGGGGAACACTGAAGCTTTCTTT. This encodes CASSPRDRGNTEAFF.

This clone was picked up one time. The rearrangement links TRBV6-6 to TRBJ2-1, with 8 bases lining up with TRBD1. Germline V lookup: CDR1 MNHNY, CDR2 SVGAGI (reference sequence). The trim removed 7 bases at V and 8 bases at J, leaving 10 bases unmatched. CDR3 length: 14 residues. Here the CDR3 DNA reads TGTGCCAGCACTCCGGCGGACAGGGTCGATGAGCAGTTCTTC. Protein product: CASTPADRVDEQFF.

The chain combines TRBV6-5 with TRBJ2-3, with a possible D match to TRBD2 (6 bases). In germline, CDR1 is MNHEY, CDR2 SVGAGI. The CDR3 runs 14 residues. V lost 5 bases to trimming and J lost 0 bases, with 9 bases between them. CDR3 nucleotides: TGTGCCAGCAGTCAGGGACTGAGCACAGATACGCAGTATTTT. This translates into CASSQGLSTDTQYF.

This rearrangement joins TRBV11-3 to TRBJ2-3, with 7 bases identical to TRBD2. CDR1 is SGHNT, CDR2 YENEEA, per germline. Losses at the gene ends were 3 bases for V and 2 bases for J; bases not matched to a gene: 5. This CDR3 comprises 15 residues. This chain's CDR3 is CASSLGRGNTDTQYF. The CDR3 nucleotides read TGTGCCAGCAGCTTGGGGCGGGGGAACACAGATACGCAGTATTTT.

The chain joins TRBV27 to TRBJ1-2, with 7 bases aligning to TRBD1. The CDR3 length is 15 residues. Germline V gene sequence: CDR1 MNHEY, CDR2 SMNVEV (reference sequence). Trimming took 8 bases from V and 2 from J; bases not matched to a gene: 11. The CDR3 is CASQTSGTVNYGYTF. CDR3 DNA sequence: TGTGCCAGCCAGACCTCCGGGACAGTAAACTATGGCTACACCTTC.

The chain carries TRBV5-1 and TRBJ2-1, with 8 bases matching TRBD2. CDR1 SGHRS and CDR2 YFSETQ come from the germline V gene. The J segment lost 3 bases and the V segment lost 0 bases, leaving 2 bases of the junction unmatched. The CDR3 contains 15 residues. The CDR3 nucleotides are TGCGCCAGCAGCTTGGGGCGGGGGGACTACAATGAGCAGTTCTTC. It specifies CASSLGRGDYNEQFF. Combining the CDR3 with reference TRBV5-1 and TRBJ2-1 gives the whole variable domain KAGVTQTPRYLIKTRGQQVTLSCSPISGHRSVSWYQQTPGQGLQFLFEYFSETQRNKGNFPGRFSGRQFSNSRSEMNVSTLELGDSALYLCASSLGRGDYNEQFFGPGTRLTVL.

The chain joins TRBV10-1 to TRBJ1-2, with unresolved D. In germline, CDR1 is WNHNN, CDR2 SYGVQD (reference sequence). This CDR3 is built from 12 residues. Deletions cut 5 bases from V and 8 bases from J, with 12 bases between. The CDR3 DNA sequence: TGCGCCAGCAGTAACAGTTTCGGCGGCTACACCTTC. Its protein is CASSNSFGGYTF.

The rearrangement uses TRBV7-2 and TRBJ2-1, with TRBD2 matching over 13 bases. Germline CDR1 and CDR2: SGHTA and FQGNSA. V shed 2 bases, J shed 4 bases, and the junction held 5 bases outside the gene matches. This CDR3 comprises 17 residues. This CDR3 reads CASSLLLAGGGYNEQFF. The CDR3 DNA reads as TGTGCCAGCAGCTTACTACTAGCGGGAGGGGGGTACAATGAGCAGTTCTTC. Supplemented by reference TRBV7-2 and TRBJ2-1, the full variable domain reads GAGVSQSPSNKVTEKGKDVELRCDPISGHTALYWYRQSLGQGLEFLIYFQGNSAPDKSGLPSDRFSAERTGGSVSTLTIQRTQQEDSAVYLCASSLLLAGGGYNEQFFGPGTRLTVL.

J is TRBJ2-1 and V is TRBV12-5; 10 nucleotides align to TRBD2. Germline V gives CDR1 LGHNT, CDR2 FRNRAP. V was pared by 4 bases and J by 4 bases, with 7 bases of the junction left unmatched. The CDR3 has 16 amino acids. The CDR3 protein is CASGSSGSNDYNEQFF. CDR3 nucleotides: TGTGCTAGTGGTTCTAGCGGGAGCAATGATTACAATGAGCAGTTCTTC.

This clone was seen a handful of times. The junction departs from the called germline gene at one end, perhaps through a read error. The V call is TRBV7-9, the J call TRBJ1-2; possibly TRBD1 for D (6 bases). The CDR3 is made up of 11 amino acids. Germline CDR1 SEHNR, CDR2 FQNEAQ (reference sequence). CDR3 sequence: CASSNWTVGDF. The CDR3 DNA is TGTGCCAGCAGCAACTGGACAGTCGGAGACTTC. The variable domain in full, with the rest retrieved from reference TRBV7-9 and TRBJ1-2, is DTGVSQNPRHKITKRGQNVTFRCDPISEHNRLYWYRQTLGQGPEFLTYFQNEAQLEKSRLLSDRFSAERPKGSFSTLEIQRTEQGDSAMYLCASSNWTVGDFGSGTRLTVV.

This clone has a single count. V gene TRBV5-5 combines with J gene TRBJ2-1, with TRBD2 identical over 7 bases. The CDR3 totals 16 residues. Trimming took 1 base from V and 1 from J; bases not matched to a gene: 5. Looked up from germline, CDR1 is SGHKS and CDR2 is YYEKEE (reference sequence). The CDR3 DNA reads TGTGCCAGCAGCTTGTTGCGGGAGTCGTCCTACAATGAGCAGTTCTTC. It specifies CASSLLRESSYNEQFF. The full variable domain, completed using reference TRBV5-5 and TRBJ2-1, is DAGVTQSPTHLIKTRGQQVTLRCSPISGHKSVSWYQQVLGQGPQFIFQYYEKEERGRGNFPDRFSARQFPNYSSELNVNALLLGDSALYLCASSLLRESSYNEQFFGPGTRLTVL.

The CDR3 nucleotides are TGTGCCAGCAGTTTAGGGACTAGCTTTACAGATACGCAGTATTTT. Translation gives CASSLGTSFTDTQYF. This chain joins TRBV27 and TRBJ2-3, with TRBD2 identical over 9 bases. Germline V gene sequence: CDR1 MNHEY, CDR2 SMNVEV (reference sequence). This CDR3 spans 15 amino acids. The V segment lost 2 bases and the J segment 3 bases; nucleotides outside the gene matches: 3.

This clone appeared once. The CDR3 coding sequence is TGTGCCACCAGTGATTCTCAACCGGGACAGGGATTTACCGGGGAGCTGTTTTTT. This gives the protein CATSDSQPGQGFTGELFF. This rearrangement joins TRBV24-1 to TRBJ2-2; 9 bases align to TRBD1. The length of the CDR3 is 18 residues. CDR1 and CDR2 (germline): KGHDR, SFDVKD. With V trimmed by 2 bases and J by 5 bases, 11 bases remained unmatched.

The V gene is TRBV5-1, the J gene TRBJ2-5; TRBD2 is a possible D gene (5 bases). V lost 5 bases and J 3 bases, leaving 23 bases between the germline ends. CDR1 and CDR2 (germline): SGHRS, YFSETQ. The CDR3 contains 17 residues. The DNA for the CDR3 is TGCGCCAGCAGGCTCGGGATACTCAGTGGAAACAAAGAGACCCAGTACTTC. Its translation: CASRLGILSGNKETQYF.

The chain joins TRBV18 to TRBJ1-1, with D tentatively TRBD1 (5 bases). The CDR3 runs to 15 residues. Germline assignment: CDR1 KGHSH and CDR2 LQKENI. V lost 4 bases and J 1 base, leaving 13 bases between the germline ends. CDR3 nucleotide sequence: TGTGCCAGCTCACTAGGGAAAACAGGGAACACTGAAGCTTTCTTT. Protein: CASSLGKTGNTEAFF. Drawing the rest from reference TRBV18 and TRBJ1-1, the complete variable domain is NAGVMQNPRHLVRRRGQEARLRCSPMKGHSHVYWYRQLPEEGLKFMVYLQKENIIDESGMPKERFSAEFPKEGPSILRIQQVVRGDSAAYFCASSLGKTGNTEAFFGQGTRLTVV.

The DNA for the CDR3 is TGTGCCAGTAGTATAGATACAGGGTTCACTGAAGCTTTCTTT. As protein: CASSIDTGFTEAFF. V usage is TRBV19 and J usage is TRBJ1-1; D is possibly TRBD1 (6 bases). This CDR3 contains 14 residues. Germline CDR1 LNHDA, CDR2 SQIVND (reference sequence). The germline V and J ends were trimmed by 0 bases and 4 bases, with 9 bases remaining between them. The whole variable domain, remainder taken from reference TRBV19 and TRBJ1-1, is DGGITQSPKYLFRKEGQNVTLSCEQNLNHDAMYWYRQDPGQGLRLIYYSQIVNDFQKGDIAEGYSVSREKKESFPLTVTSAQKNPTAFYLCASSIDTGFTEAFFGQGTRLTVV.

The gene calls are TRBV7-8 and TRBJ2-7; D uncertain. The V end was cut by 1 base, the J end by 2 bases, with 6 bases between. The germline gives CDR1 SGHVS, CDR2 FQNEAQ. The CDR3 covers 13 residues. The chain's CDR3 is CASSLGHTYEQYV. The CDR3 nucleotides are TGTGCCAGCAGCTTAGGACATACCTACGAGCAGTACGTC.

This chain connects TRBV6-5 to TRBJ2-1; 8 bases agree with TRBD1. V dropped 0 bases and J dropped 4; count of bases not matched to a gene: 2. CDR1 and CDR2 from the germline V gene are MNHEY and SVGAGI. The CDR3 covers 15 residues. The CDR3: CASSYSGQGYNEQFF. In nucleotides, the CDR3 is TGTGCCAGCAGTTACTCTGGACAGGGATACAATGAGCAGTTCTTC.

CDR3 protein: CASSAGTPEQFF. The CDR3, as DNA: TGTGCCAGCAGCGCAGGGACTCCCGAGCAGTTCTTC. V is TRBV5-4 and J is TRBJ2-1; a weak D match, TRBD2 (6 bases). This CDR3 spans 12 amino acids. Germline loops: CDR1 SGHNT, CDR2 YYREEE (reference sequence). V lost 4 bases and J 10 bases, leaving 12 bases between the germline ends.

In its sample, this clone was seen once. The J gene is TRBJ2-1, the V gene TRBV7-2; 8 bases agree with TRBD2. Per germline, CDR1 SGHTA and CDR2 FQGNSA. This CDR3 region has 15 residues. J was trimmed by 5 bases and V by 5 bases; bases with no gene match: 8. The CDR3 nucleotides are TGTGCCAGCAGCCGGACCGGGACTAGTAACAATGAGCAGTTCTTC. Translating it yields CASSRTGTSNNEQFF.